These T cell receptor beta chains were read from a single sample in a study of T cell changes during pregnancy in multiple sclerosis. Using immunoSEQ multiplex PCR, the repertoire was profiled, and TCRdb retains in-frame clones only, with some absent. The repertoire consists of fewer than 50,000 clones, with almost 90% occurring once and the leading ten covering around 4.7%. The sample in question was peripheral blood, obtained in the second trimester of pregnancy. The receptors stem from a female donor in good health, enrolled as a control in a pregnancy study. CDR3s include the opening cysteine and the closing phenylalanine or tryptophan. D genes are given only for firm matches. A clone size is listed for some rows: how often the clone was seen (once, few, many), or a class if it is expanded.

J | V | D | size | CDR3 | DNA
TRBJ1-4 | TRBV19 | NA | NA | CASSPRTANEKLFF | TGTGCCAGTAGTCCGCGGACAGCTAATGAAAAACTGTTTTTT
TRBJ1-6 | TRBV4-3 | NA | NA | CASSQGPGQRNSPLHF | TGCGCCAGCAGCCAAGGACCAGGACAGAGAAATTCACCCCTCCACTTT
TRBJ1-2 | TRBV30 | NA | NA | CAWSVDGAYGYTF | TGTGCCTGGAGTGTGGATGGGGCCTATGGCTACACCTTC
TRBJ2-7 | TRBV6-1 | NA | NA | CASSLPLEQYF | TGTGCCAGCAGCCTCCCTCTAGAGCAGTACTTC
TRBJ1-1 | TRBV6-1 | NA | NA | CASSEALNSGGTEAFF | TGTGCCAGCAGTGAAGCGCTCAATTCGGGGGGTACTGAAGCTTTCTTT
TRBJ1-5 | TRBV29-1 | NA | NA | CSVAGAGNQPQHF | TGCAGCGTTGCAGGGGCTGGCAATCAGCCCCAGCATTTT
TRBJ2-7 | TRBV4-3 | NA | NA | CASSQDLTGSPYEQYF | TGCGCCAGCAGCCAAGATCTCACGGGGTCCCCCTACGAGCAGTACTTC
TRBJ2-1 | TRBV5-1 | NA | NA | CASSYGQGKVAGVYNEQFF | TGCGCCAGCAGCTACGGACAGGGTAAGGTAGCGGGAGTCTACAATGAGCAGTTCTTC
TRBJ2-3 | TRBV9 | TRBD2 | NA | CASSSGLAGSDTQYF | TGTGCCAGCAGCTCCGGACTAGCGGGATCAGATACGCAGTATTTT
TRBJ1-3 | TRBV7-9 | NA | NA | CASSLATGLHSGNTIYF | TGTGCCAGCAGCTTAGCGACAGGACTGCACTCTGGAAACACCATATATTTT
TRBJ2-3 | TRBV6-1 | TRBD1 | NA | CASSESTGGTDTQYF | TGTGCCAGCAGTGAATCGACAGGGGGCACAGATACGCAGTATTTT
TRBJ1-2 | TRBV27 | TRBD1 | once | CASRTTGQVSLGGYTF | TGTGCCAGCAGGACGACGGGACAGGTATCCTTGGGGGGCTACACCTTC
TRBJ2-3 | TRBV7-8 | TRBD2 | NA | CASSSGSGRNTDTQYF | TGTGCCAGCAGCTCCGGTAGCGGGAGAAACACAGATACGCAGTATTTT
TRBJ1-4 | TRBV6-1 | NA | NA | CASSGYSFATNEKLFF | TGTGCCAGCAGTGGGTACAGTTTTGCAACTAATGAAAAACTGTTTTTT
TRBJ1-1 | TRBV25-1 | TRBD1 | NA | CASTTGAATEAFF | TGTGCCAGCACCACAGGGGCGGCCACTGAAGCTTTCTTT
TRBJ2-3 | TRBV5-1 | TRBD2 | NA | CASSGGGISDTQYF | TGCGCCAGCAGCGGGGGGGGGATCTCAGATACGCAGTATTTT
TRBJ1-2 | TRBV2 | TRBD1 | NA | CASSEEQGAEGYTF | TGTGCCAGCAGTGAGGAACAGGGGGCGGAGGGCTACACCTTC
TRBJ1-5 | TRBV2 | TRBD1 | NA | CASSPDRGRQPQHF | TGTGCCAGCAGCCCGGACAGGGGGCGTCAGCCCCAGCATTTT
TRBJ1-6 | TRBV19 | TRBD1 | NA | CASSSGQGIDSPLHF | TGTGCCAGTAGTTCGGGACAGGGGATTGATTCACCCCTCCACTTT
TRBJ1-1 | TRBV19 | TRBD1 | NA | CASIRDRALTNTEAFF | TGTGCCAGTATAAGGGACAGGGCCCTAACGAACACTGAAGCTTTCTTT
TRBJ2-2 | TRBV29-1 | NA | NA | CSVPWGGPTGELFF | TGCAGCGTCCCCTGGGGCGGACCCACCGGGGAGCTGTTTTTT
TRBJ1-4 | TRBV19 | TRBD1 | NA | CASSIRGTGKEKLFF | TGTGCCAGTAGTATTCGCGGGACAGGGAAGGAAAAACTGTTTTTT
TRBJ1-6 | TRBV7-2 | NA | NA | CASSLWWTDGLGSPLHF | TGTGCCAGCAGCTTATGGTGGACCGACGGACTCGGTTCACCCCTCCACTTT
TRBJ1-3 | TRBV6-1 | TRBD1 | NA | CASSEARGPGNTIYF | TGTGCCAGCAGTGAAGCCAGGGGGCCCGGAAACACCATATATTTT
TRBJ2-7 | TRBV19 | TRBD2 | NA | CASSTILAGTSGSEQYF | TGTGCCAGTAGTACCATACTCGCCGGGACTAGCGGATCCGAGCAGTACTTC
TRBJ1-5 | TRBV6-5 | NA | once | CASSLSRGGQPQHF | TGTGCCAGCAGTTTAAGTCGAGGGGGTCAGCCCCAGCATTTT
TRBJ1-3 | TRBV11-2 | TRBD1 | medium-sized | CASSLRGQGAQNIGNTIYF | TGTGCCAGCAGCTTAAGGGGACAGGGGGCGCAAAACATTGGAAACACCATATATTTT
TRBJ1-2 | TRBV11-2 | NA | NA | CASSWGQGSGYTF | TGTGCCAGCAGCTGGGGGCAGGGCTCAGGCTACACCTTC
TRBJ1-2 | TRBV9 | NA | NA | CASSVGGPGAGYTF | TGTGCCAGCAGCGTAGGGGGTCCTGGGGCCGGCTACACCTTC
TRBJ1-1 | TRBV6-5 | NA | NA | CASSYSVNTEAFF | TGTGCCAGCAGTTATTCAGTTAACACTGAAGCTTTCTTT
TRBJ2-3 | TRBV7-2 | NA | NA | CASSARARGITDTQYF | TGTGCCAGCAGCGCCCGGGCGCGGGGAATCACAGATACGCAGTATTTT
TRBJ2-7 | TRBV5-1 | NA | NA | CASSGVGLHEQYF | TGCGCCAGCAGCGGAGTAGGTCTCCACGAGCAGTACTTC
TRBJ2-2 | TRBV19 | TRBD2 | medium-sized | CASSFSGAVTGELFF | TGTGCCAGTAGTTTTAGCGGGGCAGTCACCGGGGAGCTGTTTTTT
TRBJ2-7 | TRBV5-5 | TRBD1 | NA | CASSFLGQGAGEQYF | TGTGCCAGCAGCTTCCTTGGACAGGGGGCAGGCGAGCAGTACTTC
TRBJ1-3 | TRBV10-2 | NA | NA | CASASLDTIYF | TGCGCCAGCGCTAGTTTGGACACCATATATTTT
TRBJ2-6 | TRBV4-2 | TRBD1 | NA | CASSPSTGGLSGANVLTF | TGTGCCAGCAGCCCCTCCACAGGGGGACTCTCTGGGGCCAACGTCCTGACTTTC
TRBJ1-2 | TRBV7-9 | TRBD1 | NA | CASSSTGDGGYTF | TGTGCCAGCAGCTCGACAGGGGACGGCGGCTACACCTTC
TRBJ1-1 | TRBV6-4 | TRBD1 | NA | CASSPGTGRNTEAFF | TGTGCCAGCAGTCCCGGGACAGGGCGAAACACTGAAGCTTTCTTT
TRBJ1-5 | TRBV6-5 | NA | NA | CASSTGQSQPQHF | TGTGCCAGCAGTACCGGACAGAGTCAGCCCCAGCATTTT
TRBJ1-4 | TRBV2 | NA | few | CASGRGEKLFF | TGTGCCAGCGGAAGAGGAGAAAAACTGTTTTTT
TRBJ2-7 | TRBV2 | NA | NA | CASSSPRVSYEQYF | TGTGCCAGCAGTTCACCGCGGGTCTCCTACGAGCAGTACTTC
TRBJ1-2 | TRBV10-3 | NA | NA | CAISEAANYGYTF | TGTGCCATCAGTGAGGCGGCTAACTATGGCTACACCTTC
TRBJ2-5 | TRBV5-6 | TRBD1 | NA | CASSRDRGQETQYF | TGTGCCAGCAGCCGGGACAGGGGACAAGAGACCCAGTACTTC
TRBJ2-7 | TRBV4-2 | TRBD2 | NA | CASSQLGGEQYF | TGTGCCAGCAGCCAATTGGGGGGGGAGCAGTACTTC